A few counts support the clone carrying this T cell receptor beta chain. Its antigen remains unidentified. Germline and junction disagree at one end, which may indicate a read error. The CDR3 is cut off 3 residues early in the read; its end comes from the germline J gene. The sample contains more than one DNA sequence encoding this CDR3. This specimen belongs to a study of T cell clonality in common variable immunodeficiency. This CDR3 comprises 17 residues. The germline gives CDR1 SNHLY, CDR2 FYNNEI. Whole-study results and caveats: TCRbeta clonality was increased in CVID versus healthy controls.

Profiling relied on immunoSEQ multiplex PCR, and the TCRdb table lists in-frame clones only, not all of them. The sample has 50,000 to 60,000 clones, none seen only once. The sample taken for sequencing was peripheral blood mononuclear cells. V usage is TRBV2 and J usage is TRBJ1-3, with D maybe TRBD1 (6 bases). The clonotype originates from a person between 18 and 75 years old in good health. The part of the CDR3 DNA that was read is TGTGCCAGCAGTGAGGGGGCCCCGACCGTCTCTGGAAACACG. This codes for CASSEGAPTVSGNT. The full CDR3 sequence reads CASSEGAPTVSGNTIYF.